This TCR beta chain originates from a study of cytomegalovirus exposure and HLA in healthy donors. Study findings and constraints: Some V segments, including TRBV6-2 and TRBV6-3, were excluded as indistinguishable. In a later analysis, TCR association rates varied by HLA locus: DRB1 most, HLA-C fewest. Several top significant clusters appeared, in a later analysis, to be linked to common viral pathogens.

Worth noting for this clone: The antigen remains unidentified.

The CDR3 has 16 amino acids. V lost 8 bases and J 0 bases, leaving 18 bases between the germline ends. The germline V gene encodes CDR1 MDHEN and CDR2 SYDVKM. A multiplex PCR was run with 60 Vbeta primers and 13 Jbeta primers. Assay used: immunoSEQ multiplex PCR; TCRdb lists only in-frame clones, some missing. The table for this sample gives tens of thousands of clones. This sequence joins TRBV28 and TRBJ2-3; tentatively, D is TRBD1 (5 bases). The source is a man aged 35-49 years in good health and CMV-seronegative. The sample consisted of PBMCs. CDR3 nucleotide sequence: TGTGCCAGCTGTGAAACAGGCCGCTCTAGCACAGATACGCAGTATTTT. It translates to CASCETGRSSTDTQYF.